These 20 T cell receptor beta chains originate from one sample sequenced in a study of T cell changes during pregnancy in multiple sclerosis (dated by TCRdb to about 2019). Libraries were constructed by the immunoSEQ multiplex PCR assay. TCRdb limited this immuneACCESS table to in-frame rearrangements with V and J called. A share of clones is missing; checked studies link under half to unresolved V genes, and the rest is unexplained. The sample data list roughly 93,000 clones, and just over 90% of these were observed just once. The top ten hold approximately 2% of the sample. Sample: peripheral blood, taken after pregnancy. These TCRs come from a female donor in good health, enrolled as a control in a pregnancy study.

J is TRBJ1-5 and V is TRBV6-1; no clear D gene. Trimming took 3 bases from V and 6 from J, leaving 12 bases between them. This CDR3 is 14 amino acids long. The germline V gene has CDR1 MNHNS and CDR2 SASEGT. DNA of the CDR3: TGTGCCAGCAGTGATCACAGAGAAACTCAGCCCCAGCATTTT. It yields the protein CASSDHRETQPQHF.

The rearrangement uses TRBV2 and TRBJ2-2, with a tentative D call TRBD2 (5 bases). Trimming removed 9 bases from V and 0 bases from J, with 8 bases in between. The CDR3 consists of 13 residues. Germline CDR1 SNHLY, CDR2 FYNNEI. The DNA of the CDR3 is TGTGCCAGGCGGAGGTCGAACACCGGGGAGCTGTTTTTT. Encoded protein: CARRRSNTGELFF.

The chain combines TRBV5-6 with TRBJ1-6; TRBD1 is a possible D gene (6 bases). Germline V CDR1 and CDR2: SGHDT, YYEEEE. The V end was cut by 4 bases, the J end by 7 bases, with 12 bases between. This CDR3 has 14 amino acids. The CDR3 nucleotides read TGTGCCAGCAGCGAGACAGGTTTCAATTCACCCCTCCACTTT. Translated, it gives CASSETGFNSPLHF.

The V and J genes are TRBV6-4 and TRBJ2-5; 9 bases are a match to TRBD2. The CDR3 has 15 residues. Germline CDR1 MRHNA, CDR2 SNTAGT. With 3 bases clipped from V and 5 bases from J, the junction kept 7 bases outside the gene matches. For the CDR3, the DNA is TGTGCCAGCAGTGAAGGTAGCGGGGGCAGGGAGACCCAGTACTTC. It codes for CASSEGSGGRETQYF.

This chain joins TRBV5-4 and TRBJ1-1; TRBD1 aligns across 10 bases. The CDR3 sequence is 16 residues long. V trimming: 3 bases; J trimming: 1 base; junction bases outside the gene matches: 6. The V gene's germline CDR1 is SGHNT and CDR2 YYREEE (reference sequence). The CDR3 here is CASSSLRTGGNTEAFF. In DNA form, the CDR3 reads TGTGCCAGCAGCTCCCTACGGACAGGGGGGAACACTGAAGCTTTCTTT.

This clone was found once. The rearrangement links TRBV7-6 to TRBJ2-3; a possible D gene is TRBD2 (6 bases). The V gene's germline CDR1 is SGHVS and CDR2 FNYEAQ. The CDR3 consists of 14 residues. Between the trimmed V and J ends, which lost 1 base and 6 bases, there was a span of 11 bases. In nucleotides, the CDR3 is TGTGCCAGCAGCTTAGGTGCCCGGGGGGATACGCAGTATTTT. It translates to CASSLGARGDTQYF.

The J gene is TRBJ1-6, the V gene TRBV2; D is unclear. Germline V gives CDR1 SNHLY, CDR2 FYNNEI. The CDR3 runs to 14 residues. Trimming cost V 10 bases and J 8 bases, with 18 bases left between them. The CDR3 sequence: CATRTSVEYSPLHF. The DNA of the CDR3 is TGTGCCACCAGGACTTCTGTTGAGTATTCACCCCTCCACTTT.

The CDR3 sequence is CAISKGLAKDTQYF. DNA for the CDR3: TGTGCCATCAGTAAGGGACTAGCGAAAGATACGCAGTATTTT. V and J are TRBV10-3 and TRBJ2-3; TRBD2 agrees at 10 bases. The CDR3 has 14 amino acids. Germline-derived CDR1 and CDR2 are ENHRY and SYGVKD. Losses at the gene ends were 5 bases for V and 5 bases for J; bases not matched to a gene: 4.

This chain uses TRBV18 with TRBJ2-1; D may be TRBD1 (5 bases). The V end was cut by 4 bases, the J end by 2 bases, with 12 bases between. Germline lookup yields CDR1 KGHSH and CDR2 LQKENI. The CDR3 spans 15 residues. The DNA of the CDR3 is TGTGCCAGCTCACGAAACCCAGGGACCTACAATGAGCAGTTCTTC. This sequence encodes CASSRNPGTYNEQFF. Together with reference TRBV18 and TRBJ2-1, the CDR3 gives the full variable domain: NAGVMQNPRHLVRRRGQEARLRCSPMKGHSHVYWYRQLPEEGLKFMVYLQKENIIDESGMPKERFSAEFPKEGPSILRIQQVVRGDSAAYFCASSRNPGTYNEQFFGPGTRLTVL.

The rearrangement joins TRBV7-9 to TRBJ2-7, with unresolved D. Germline lookup yields CDR1 SEHNR and CDR2 FQNEAQ (reference sequence). The CDR3 spans 13 residues. V lost 5 bases and J lost 2, with 10 bases in between. In DNA, the CDR3 is TGTGCCAGCAGCCCCGATTTAGCCTACGAGCAGTACTTC. Amino acids: CASSPDLAYEQYF.

V gene TRBV6-5 combines with J gene TRBJ1-1; possible D gene TRBD1, 5 bases. The CDR3 is made up of 14 amino acids. CDR1 and CDR2 (germline): MNHEY, SVGAGI. With 8 bases removed from V and 1 base from J, the gap between germline ends came to 14 bases. In DNA form, the CDR3 reads TGTGCCAGCGGGACGGGAGTTCGGAACACTGAAGCTTTCTTT. This sequence encodes CASGTGVRNTEAFF.

This clone was seen a handful of times. This chain joins TRBV10-3 and TRBJ2-1; 7 bases align to TRBD2. The CDR3 has 16 residues. V gave up 0 bases and J gave up 7 bases; unmatched junction bases: 9. Germline lookup yields CDR1 ENHRY and CDR2 SYGVKD. The CDR3 loop reads CAISESVGTNMNEQFF. The CDR3 DNA sequence: TGTGCCATCAGTGAGTCGGTGGGGACTAATATGAATGAGCAGTTCTTC.

The gene calls are TRBV5-4 and TRBJ2-1; 9 bases match TRBD2. The germline V gene encodes CDR1 SGHNT and CDR2 YYREEE (reference sequence). Trimming took 3 bases from V and 8 from J; bases not matched to a gene: 9. CDR3 length equals 15 residues. For the CDR3, the DNA is TGTGCCAGCAGCTCCGGGACTAGCACATTAGATGAGCAGTTCTTC. This encodes CASSSGTSTLDEQFF. The full variable domain, with the rest looked up from reference TRBV5-4 and TRBJ2-1, is ETGVTQSPTHLIKTRGQQVTLRCSSQSGHNTVSWYQQALGQGPQFIFQYYREEENGRGNFPPRFSGLQFPNYSSELNVNALELDDSALYLCASSSGTSTLDEQFFGPGTRLTVL.

The chain combines TRBV5-4 with TRBJ1-4; 8 bases line up with TRBD1. From germline, CDR1 is SGHNT and CDR2 YYREEE (reference sequence). V gave up 3 bases and J gave up 8 bases; unmatched junction bases: 6. The CDR3 is made up of 14 amino acids. CDR3 DNA: TGTGCCAGCAGCTCCCAGGGGGCGGTAGAAAAACTGTTTTTT. Its translation: CASSSQGAVEKLFF.

The chain carries TRBV5-4 and TRBJ2-1, with TRBD2 as a possible D gene (5 bases). Germline CDR1 reads SGHNT; CDR2 reads YYREEE (reference sequence). The CDR3 totals 14 residues. With 0 bases removed from V and 5 bases from J, the gap between germline ends came to 9 bases. The CDR3 DNA reads TGTGCCAGCAGCTTGGGGGAGTGGGACAATGAGCAGTTCTTC. It specifies CASSLGEWDNEQFF.

This clone came up a few times. V gene TRBV11-3 combines with J gene TRBJ2-3; D gene ambiguous. Trimming took 5 bases from V and 4 from J, leaving 10 bases between them. The CDR3 totals 13 residues. Germline V lookup: CDR1 SGHNT, CDR2 YENEEA. CDR3 residues: CASSLSMADTQYF. The DNA for the CDR3 is TGTGCCAGCAGCCTCTCTATGGCAGATACGCAGTATTTT.

The chain has TRBV27 and TRBJ1-1; D remains ambiguous. Germline CDR1 and CDR2: MNHEY and SMNVEV (reference sequence). This CDR3 comprises 12 residues. Trimming removed 3 bases from V and 11 bases from J, with 13 bases in between. CDR3 sequence: CASSLGGGRAFF. CDR3 DNA sequence: TGTGCCAGCAGTTTGGGCGGTGGGAGGGCTTTCTTT.

CDR3 protein: CASSEIGGRGPPQHF. CDR3 nucleotides: TGTGCCAGCAGTGAAATAGGTGGCAGGGGTCCGCCCCAGCATTTT. The chain combines TRBV6-1 with TRBJ1-5, with D perhaps TRBD1 (6 bases). Trimming pared 2 bases from V and 9 bases from J, leaving 17 bases between. Germline V gene sequence: CDR1 MNHNS, CDR2 SASEGT. The CDR3 spans 15 residues.

The rearrangement uses TRBV5-5 and TRBJ2-5; a weak D match, TRBD2 (6 bases). V was cut by 3 bases and J by 5 bases, with 14 bases left in between. The CDR3 spans 14 residues. Germline CDR1 is SGHKS and CDR2 is YYEKEE (reference sequence). CDR3 protein: CASSSLGGGETQYF. Here the CDR3 DNA reads TGTGCCAGCAGCTCCCTTGGGGGAGGCGAGACCCAGTACTTC.

The V call is TRBV5-1, the J call TRBJ1-3, with 10 bases aligning to TRBD1. The CDR3 extends over 18 amino acids. Germline V lookup: CDR1 SGHRS, CDR2 YFSETQ. V was pared by 3 bases and J by 1 base, with 10 bases of the junction left unmatched. This CDR3 reads CASSSTPGQGQSGNTIYF. CDR3 DNA: TGCGCCAGCAGCTCCACTCCGGGACAGGGGCAATCTGGAAACACCATATATTTT.